The source of this T cell receptor (beta chain) is a study of T cell responses to AZD1222 COVID-19 vaccine. Overall study results and limits: Seropositive at baseline were only five or six AZD1222 recipients.

Comment on this clone: Antigen: not known.

Method: immunoSEQ multiplex PCR; TCRdb's copy keeps in-frame clones and lacks some. The sample consists of 150,000 to 200,000 clones, approximately 95% of them appearing once. Germline assignment: CDR1 MGHRA and CDR2 YSYEKL. V dropped 4 bases and J dropped 8; count of bases not matched to a gene: 6. CDR3 length: 14 amino acids. The source material was peripheral blood, sampled 28 days after the second AZD1222 dose. This clonotype was sampled from an adult who received the AZD1222 COVID-19 vaccine. This chain joins TRBV4-1 and TRBJ1-4, with 8 positions matching TRBD1. The CDR3 protein is CASSPGQGYEKLFF. Here the CDR3 DNA reads TGCGCCAGCAGCCCCGGACAGGGTTACGAAAAACTGTTTTTT.